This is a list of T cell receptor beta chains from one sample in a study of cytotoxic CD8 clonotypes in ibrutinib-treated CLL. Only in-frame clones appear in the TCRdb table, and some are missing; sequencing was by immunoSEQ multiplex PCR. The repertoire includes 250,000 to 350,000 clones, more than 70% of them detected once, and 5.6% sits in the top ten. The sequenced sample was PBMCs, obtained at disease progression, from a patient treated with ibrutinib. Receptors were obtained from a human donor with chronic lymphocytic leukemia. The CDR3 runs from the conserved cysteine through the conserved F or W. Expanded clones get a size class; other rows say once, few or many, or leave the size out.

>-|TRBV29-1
CSVAGRTGDTPYEQYF
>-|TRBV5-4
CASSMKTGLHNEQFF
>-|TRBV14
CASSQVRGLQETQYF
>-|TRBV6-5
CASSPGYKWYF
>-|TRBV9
CASSIGGSGEKLFF
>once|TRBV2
CASSVHRDSLTDTQYF
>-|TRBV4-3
CASSHSPLGPSEGYTF
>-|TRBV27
CASSLAGGGNGYTF
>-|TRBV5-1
CASSLAFEYSEQFF
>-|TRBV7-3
CASSLIAGANTEAFF
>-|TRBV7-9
CASSPTSGGNTGELFF
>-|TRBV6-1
CASSERVIYF
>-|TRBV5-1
CASSFFLGAYEQYF
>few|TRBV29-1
CSVVALNIQYF
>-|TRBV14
CASSRDPSTDTQYF
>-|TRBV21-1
CASSPGTSGRADEQFF
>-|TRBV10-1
CASSAGDTDTQYF
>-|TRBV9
CASSADSLNSPLHF
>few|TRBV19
CASSIGGHYEQYF
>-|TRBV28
CASSSYRGAYEQYF
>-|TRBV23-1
CASSRRDRGPYEQYF
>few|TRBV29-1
CSVGDRGRGDEQYF
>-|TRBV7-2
CASSTRQGRRYEQYF
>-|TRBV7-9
CASSLAFYPEQYF
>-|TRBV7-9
CASSFREKGNEQFF
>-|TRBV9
CASSIKQGPEQFF